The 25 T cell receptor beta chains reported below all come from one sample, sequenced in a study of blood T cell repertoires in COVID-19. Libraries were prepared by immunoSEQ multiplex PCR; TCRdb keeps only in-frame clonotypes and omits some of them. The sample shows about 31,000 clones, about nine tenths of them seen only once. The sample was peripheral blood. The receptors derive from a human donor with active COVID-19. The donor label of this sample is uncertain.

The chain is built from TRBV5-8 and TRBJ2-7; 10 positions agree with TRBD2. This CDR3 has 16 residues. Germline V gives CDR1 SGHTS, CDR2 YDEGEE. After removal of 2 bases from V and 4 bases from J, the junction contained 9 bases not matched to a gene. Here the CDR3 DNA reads TGTGCCAGCAGCTTTTCACCCAGCGGGGGGGCTTACGAGCAGTACTTC. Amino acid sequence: CASSFSPSGGAYEQYF.

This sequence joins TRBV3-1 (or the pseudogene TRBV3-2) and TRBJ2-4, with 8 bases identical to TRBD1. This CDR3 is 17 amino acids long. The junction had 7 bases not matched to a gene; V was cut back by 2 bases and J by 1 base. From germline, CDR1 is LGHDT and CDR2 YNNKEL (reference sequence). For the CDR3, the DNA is TGTGCCAGCAGCCAAAAGTTAGGACAGGGCGCCAAAAACATTCAGTACTTC. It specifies CASSQKLGQGAKNIQYF.

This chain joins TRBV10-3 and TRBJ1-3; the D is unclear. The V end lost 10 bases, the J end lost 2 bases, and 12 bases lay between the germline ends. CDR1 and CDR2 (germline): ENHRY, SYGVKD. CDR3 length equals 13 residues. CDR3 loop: CATVGHTGNTIYF. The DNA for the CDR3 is TGTGCCACCGTTGGGCACACTGGAAACACCATATATTTT.

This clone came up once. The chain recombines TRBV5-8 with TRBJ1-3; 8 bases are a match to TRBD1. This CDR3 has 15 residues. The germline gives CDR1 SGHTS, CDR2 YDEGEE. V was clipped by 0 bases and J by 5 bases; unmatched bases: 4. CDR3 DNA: TGTGCCAGCAGCTTGGGCGGGACAGGCCGAAACACCATATATTTT. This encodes CASSLGGTGRNTIYF.

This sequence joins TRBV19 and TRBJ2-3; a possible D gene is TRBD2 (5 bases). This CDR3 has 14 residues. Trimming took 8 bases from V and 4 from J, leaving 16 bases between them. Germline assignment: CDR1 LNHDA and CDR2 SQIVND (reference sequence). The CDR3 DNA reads TGTGCCAGTGTCAAAGGTCGGGATCCAGATACGCAGTATTTT. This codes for CASVKGRDPDTQYF.

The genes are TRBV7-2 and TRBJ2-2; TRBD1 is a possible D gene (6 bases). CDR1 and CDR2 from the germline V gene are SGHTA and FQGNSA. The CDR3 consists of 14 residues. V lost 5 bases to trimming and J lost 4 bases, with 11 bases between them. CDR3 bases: TGTGCCAGCAGCGCCTCAGGGGCCACCGGGGAGCTGTTTTTT. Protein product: CASSASGATGELFF.

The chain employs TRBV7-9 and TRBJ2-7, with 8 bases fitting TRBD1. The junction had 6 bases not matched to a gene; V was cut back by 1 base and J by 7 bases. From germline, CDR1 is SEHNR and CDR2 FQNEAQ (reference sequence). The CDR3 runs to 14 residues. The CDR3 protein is CASSLDPRGREQYF. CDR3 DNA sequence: TGTGCCAGCAGCTTAGATCCCAGGGGGCGTGAGCAGTACTTC.

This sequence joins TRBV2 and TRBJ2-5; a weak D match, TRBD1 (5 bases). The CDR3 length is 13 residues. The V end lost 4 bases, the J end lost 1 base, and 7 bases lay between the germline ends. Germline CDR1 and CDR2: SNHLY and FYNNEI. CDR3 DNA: TGTGCCAGCAGTGTGCAGGGCCAAGAGACCCAGTACTTC. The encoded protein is CASSVQGQETQYF.

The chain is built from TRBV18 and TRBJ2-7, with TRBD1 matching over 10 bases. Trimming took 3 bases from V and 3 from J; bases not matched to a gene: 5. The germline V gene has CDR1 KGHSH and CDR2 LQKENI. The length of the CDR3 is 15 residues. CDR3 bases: TGTGCCAGCTCACCGGGGGACAGGGGCCTCTACGAGCAGTACTTC. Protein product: CASSPGDRGLYEQYF.

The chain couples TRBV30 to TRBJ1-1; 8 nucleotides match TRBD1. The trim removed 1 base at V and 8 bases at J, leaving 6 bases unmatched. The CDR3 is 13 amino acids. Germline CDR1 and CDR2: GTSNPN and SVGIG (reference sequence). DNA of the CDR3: TGTGCCTGGAGTGGTTGGACAGGGACGGAAGCTTTCTTT. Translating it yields CAWSGWTGTEAFF.

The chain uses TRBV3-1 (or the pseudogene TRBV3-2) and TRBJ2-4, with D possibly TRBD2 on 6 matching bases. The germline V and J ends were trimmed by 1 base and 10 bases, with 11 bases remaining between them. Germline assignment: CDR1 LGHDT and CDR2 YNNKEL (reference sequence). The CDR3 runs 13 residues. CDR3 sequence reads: CASSQGPSEIQYF. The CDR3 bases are TGTGCCAGCAGCCAAGGGCCTAGCGAGATTCAGTACTTC.

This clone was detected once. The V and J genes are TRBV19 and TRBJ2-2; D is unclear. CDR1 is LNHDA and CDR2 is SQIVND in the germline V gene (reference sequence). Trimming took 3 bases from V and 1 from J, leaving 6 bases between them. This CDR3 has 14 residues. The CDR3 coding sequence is TGTGCCAGTAGTATTTCACAGAACACCGGGGAGCTGTTTTTT. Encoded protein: CASSISQNTGELFF.

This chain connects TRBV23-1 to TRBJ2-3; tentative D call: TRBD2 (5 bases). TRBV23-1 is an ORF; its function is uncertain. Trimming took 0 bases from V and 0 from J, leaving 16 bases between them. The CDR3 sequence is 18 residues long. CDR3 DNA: TGCGCCAGCAGTCAATCCGCTTTCGGGGTTGCAAGCACAGATACGCAGTATTTT. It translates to CASSQSAFGVASTDTQYF.

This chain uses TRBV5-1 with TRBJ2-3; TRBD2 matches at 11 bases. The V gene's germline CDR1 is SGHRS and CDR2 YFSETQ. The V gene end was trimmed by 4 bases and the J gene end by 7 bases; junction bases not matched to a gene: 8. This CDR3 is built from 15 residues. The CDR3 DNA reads TGCGCCAGCAGCGATATAGCGGGGGGGCTAAATACGCAGTATTTT. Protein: CASSDIAGGLNTQYF.

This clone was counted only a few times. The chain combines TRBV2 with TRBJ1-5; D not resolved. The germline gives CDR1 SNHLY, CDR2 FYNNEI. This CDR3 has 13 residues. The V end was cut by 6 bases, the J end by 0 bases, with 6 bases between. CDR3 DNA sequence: TGTGCCAGCAGAGCTTATAGCAATCAGCCCCAGCATTTT. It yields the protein CASRAYSNQPQHF. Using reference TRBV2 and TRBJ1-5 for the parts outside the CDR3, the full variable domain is EPEVTQTPSHQVTQMGQEVILRCVPISNHLYFYWYRQILGQKVEFLVSFYNNEISEKSEIFDDQFSVERPDGSNFTLKIRSTKLEDSAMYFCASRAYSNQPQHFGDGTRLSIL.

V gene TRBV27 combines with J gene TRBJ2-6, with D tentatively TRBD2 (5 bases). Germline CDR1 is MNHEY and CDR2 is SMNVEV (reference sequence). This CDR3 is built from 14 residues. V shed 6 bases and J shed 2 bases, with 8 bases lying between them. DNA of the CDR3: TGTGCCAGCAGCGGAGGTCCTGGGGCCAACGTCCTGACTTTC. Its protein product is CASSGGPGANVLTF.

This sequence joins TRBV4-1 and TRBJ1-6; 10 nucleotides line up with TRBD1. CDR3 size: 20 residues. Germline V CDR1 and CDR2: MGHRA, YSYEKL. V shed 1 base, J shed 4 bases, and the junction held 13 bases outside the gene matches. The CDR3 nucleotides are TGCGCCAGCAGCCAAGGGGCGTTTGGGACAGGGGTTAGGTATAATTCACCCCTCCACTTT. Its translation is CASSQGAFGTGVRYNSPLHF.

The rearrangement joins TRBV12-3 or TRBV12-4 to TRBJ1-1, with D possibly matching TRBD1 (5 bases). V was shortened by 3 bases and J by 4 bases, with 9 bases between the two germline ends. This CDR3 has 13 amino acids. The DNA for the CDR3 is TGTGCCAGCAGTTTGGGGGGTGGCACTGAAGCTTTCTTT. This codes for CASSLGGGTEAFF.

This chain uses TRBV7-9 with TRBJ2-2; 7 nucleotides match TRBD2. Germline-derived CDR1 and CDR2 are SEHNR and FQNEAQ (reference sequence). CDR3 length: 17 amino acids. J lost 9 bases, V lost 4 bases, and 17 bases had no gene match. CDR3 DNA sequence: TGTGCCAGCAGCTCATTAGGCGGGGGTCCTCTAATCTGGGAGCTGTTTTTT. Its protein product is CASSSLGGGPLIWELFF.

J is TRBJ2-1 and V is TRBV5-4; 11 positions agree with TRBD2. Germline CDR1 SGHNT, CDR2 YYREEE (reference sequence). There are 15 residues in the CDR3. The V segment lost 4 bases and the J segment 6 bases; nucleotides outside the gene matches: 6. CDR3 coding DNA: TGTGCCAGCAGCCCCACTAGCGGGAGTGGCAATGAGCAGTTCTTC. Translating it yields CASSPTSGSGNEQFF.

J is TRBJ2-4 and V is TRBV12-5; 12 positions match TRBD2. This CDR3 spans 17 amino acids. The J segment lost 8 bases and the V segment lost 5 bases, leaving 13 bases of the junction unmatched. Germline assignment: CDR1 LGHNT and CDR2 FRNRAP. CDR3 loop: CASGPRTSGNSADIQYF. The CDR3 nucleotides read TGTGCTAGTGGTCCCCGGACTAGCGGGAACTCCGCGGACATTCAGTACTTC.

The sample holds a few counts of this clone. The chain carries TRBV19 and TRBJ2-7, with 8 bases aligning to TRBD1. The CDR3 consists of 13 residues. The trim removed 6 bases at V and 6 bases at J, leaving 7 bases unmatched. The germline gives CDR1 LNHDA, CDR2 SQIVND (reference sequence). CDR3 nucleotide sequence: TGTGCCAGTAGGGGGGACAGGAGGGGCGAGCAGTACTTC. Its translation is CASRGDRRGEQYF.

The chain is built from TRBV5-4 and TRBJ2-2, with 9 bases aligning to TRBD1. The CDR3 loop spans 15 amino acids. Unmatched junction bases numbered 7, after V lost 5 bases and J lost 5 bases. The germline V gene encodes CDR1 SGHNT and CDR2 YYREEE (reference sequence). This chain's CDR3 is CASSPTGGGTGELFF. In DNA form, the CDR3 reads TGTGCCAGCAGTCCGACAGGGGGTGGTACCGGGGAGCTGTTTTTT.

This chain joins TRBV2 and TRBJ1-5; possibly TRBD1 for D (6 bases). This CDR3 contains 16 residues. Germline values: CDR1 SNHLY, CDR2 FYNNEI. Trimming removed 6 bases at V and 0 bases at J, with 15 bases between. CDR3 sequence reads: CASRPGQTFSNQPQHF. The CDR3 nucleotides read TGTGCCAGCAGGCCAGGACAGACTTTTAGCAATCAGCCCCAGCATTTT.

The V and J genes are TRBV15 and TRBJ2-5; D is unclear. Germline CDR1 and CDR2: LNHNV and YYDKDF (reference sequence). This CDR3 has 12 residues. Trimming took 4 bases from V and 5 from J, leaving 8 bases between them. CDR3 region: CATSNLRETQYF. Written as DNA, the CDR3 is TGTGCCACCAGCAATCTACGGGAGACCCAGTACTTC.